Sequencing of this T cell receptor (beta chain) was carried out in a study of blood T cells in healthy people across ages (dated by TCRdb to the mid-2010s). The study in broad terms: Template switching captured roughly one uniquely barcoded TCR beta cDNA molecule per two T cells in model experiments. Age-related changes in TCR beta repertoire diversity were measured in the study by deep sequencing normalized with unique cDNA molecular identifiers. Donors were grouped into four age groups: young (average roughly 16 years), middle-aged (around 39), aged (about 60) and long-lived (less than 85). To avoid experimental bias, donors of different ages were distributed randomly across sequencing lanes. The study analyzed two additional independent replicas of 1 million unique cDNA reads from the same blood draw for two donors, one aged 18 to 30 and one aged 80 or older. The paper's findings and limits, for the study overall: Compared with the aged group, the long-lived group had more naive CD4+ T cells, fewer expanded clones and increased TCR diversity, a pattern suggesting age selection. There was a strong correlation between observed TCR beta diversity and the percentage of naive T cells measured by flow cytometry. Total diversity estimates from one million sequenced T cells were considered lower bounds and underestimates. Because profiling used bulk unsorted PBMCs, naive and antigen-experienced compartments could not be compared conclusively. Because the CMV infection status of the donors was unknown, age-related changes in expanded clonotypes may potentially have been confounded. As age increased, observed TCR beta diversity per million T cells dropped in a roughly linear way, and a significant reduction was already evident by age approximately 40.

This clonotype was seen a single time. What this receptor recognizes is not known. No base quality information exists; no much larger clone differs at one position. One read alone makes for weak evidence. Donors were 39 systemically healthy Caucasian individuals from Russia aged roughly 6 to 100 years. Each donor gave approximately 9.3 milliliters of peripheral blood, collected into EDTA-treated Vacutainer tubes. Ficoll-Paque density-gradient centrifugation was used to isolate PBMCs, with at least 6 million obtained per sample. Trizol reagent was used to extract total RNA from the PBMCs, yielding at least 5 micrograms per sample. Naive CD45RAhigh/CD27high T cell percentages were measured by flow cytometry on a PBMC aliquot from every donor. The CDR1 and CDR2 encoded by the germline V gene (reference sequence) are DFQATT and SNEGSKA. There are 14 amino acids in the CDR3, from cysteine to phenylalanine inclusive. Of the read, only the CDR3 DNA is kept; its 42 bases are in frame from base 1. Trimming removed 3 bases from V and 7 bases from J, leaving 19 bases between the germline ends.

The library came from 5' RACE. Instrument on record: Illumina HiSeq 2500. The second PCR ran for about 6 to 12 cycles and used a J-beta primer mix along with a sample-barcoded 5' primer. A template-switch 5' adaptor carrying 12 random nucleotides introduced a unique molecular identifier onto each TCR beta cDNA molecule. At least 3 million CDR3-containing paired-end reads were obtained from each sample. First-strand cDNA synthesis was performed from all RNA using the Mint cDNA synthesis kit, with priming by a TRBC-specific oligonucleotide. After uracil-DNA glycosylase treatment, a first 18-cycle PCR used universal primers M1SS and BC2_uni_R on all cDNA. In the source study's methods: For normalization, 1 million high-quality reads were randomly selected from each sample, with every read carrying a distinct molecular identifier. Reads sharing molecular identifiers were discarded rather than binned into consensus sequences. MiTCR, with a Q25 quality threshold and the strictest error-elimination algorithm, was used for CDR3 identification, clonotype clustering and error correction. A nonparametric unseen species model with Euler transformation was used to estimate a lower bound on total TCR beta diversity. TCRdb trimmed the raw reads at Q25, called clones with MiXCR and kept productive beta chains. Duplicate CDR3 protein sequences are folded into a single record with the most common DNA and genes. TCRdb, rather than the study authors, made the V and J calls. The sample table contains around 850,000 distinct CDR3 sequences; only one count was recorded for 35% to 40% of them. Approximately 13% of the sample comes from the top ten.

The sequencing input was blood. The chain links TRBV20-1 with TRBJ2-7; TRBD2 is possibly the D segment (6 matching bases). This clonotype originated in a man aged 18 to 30 in good health. The CDR3 protein: CSASRDLTYNEQYF. The DNA reads TGCAGTGCTAGCCGGGACTTAACCTACAATGAGCAGTACTTC.